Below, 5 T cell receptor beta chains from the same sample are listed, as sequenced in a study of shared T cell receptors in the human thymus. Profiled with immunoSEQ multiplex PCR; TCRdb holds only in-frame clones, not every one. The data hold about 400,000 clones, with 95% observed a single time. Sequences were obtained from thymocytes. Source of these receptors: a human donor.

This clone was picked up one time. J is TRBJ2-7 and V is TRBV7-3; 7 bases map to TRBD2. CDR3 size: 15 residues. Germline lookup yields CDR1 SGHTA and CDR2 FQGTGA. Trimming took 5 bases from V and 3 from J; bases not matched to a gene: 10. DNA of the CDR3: TGTGCCAGCAGCCATGGGATCGGCGGGAGCTACGAGCAGTACTTC. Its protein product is CASSHGIGGSYEQYF.

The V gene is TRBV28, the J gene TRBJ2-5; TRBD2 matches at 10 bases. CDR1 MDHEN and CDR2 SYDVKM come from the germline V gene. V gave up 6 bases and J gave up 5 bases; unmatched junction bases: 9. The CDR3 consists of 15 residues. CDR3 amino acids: CASREREGPPETQYF. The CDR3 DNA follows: TGTGCCAGCAGGGAGCGGGAGGGCCCCCCCGAGACCCAGTACTTC.

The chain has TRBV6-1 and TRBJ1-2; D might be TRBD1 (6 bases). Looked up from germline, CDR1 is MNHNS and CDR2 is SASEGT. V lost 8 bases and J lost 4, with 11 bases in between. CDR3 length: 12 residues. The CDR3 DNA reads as TGTGCCAGCTGTGGACAGCCCTATGGCTACACCTTC. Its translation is CASCGQPYGYTF.

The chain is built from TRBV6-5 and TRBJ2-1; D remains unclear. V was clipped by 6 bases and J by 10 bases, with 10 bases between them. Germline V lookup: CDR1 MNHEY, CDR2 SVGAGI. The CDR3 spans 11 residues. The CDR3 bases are TGTGCCAGCAGCCACGCGAGGGAGCAGTTCTTC. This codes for CASSHAREQFF.

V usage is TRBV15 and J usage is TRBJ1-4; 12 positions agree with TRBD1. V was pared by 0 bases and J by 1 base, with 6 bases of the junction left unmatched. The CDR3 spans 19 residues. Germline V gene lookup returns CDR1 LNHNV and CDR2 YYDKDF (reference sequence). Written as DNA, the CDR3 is TGTGCCACCAGCAGAGATCGGGACAGGGGGCGTGTAACTAATGAAAAACTGTTTTTT. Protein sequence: CATSRDRDRGRVTNEKLFF.